The 3 T cell receptor beta chains presented below share a single source sample, sequenced in a study of CD8+ T cells in alopecia areata. Extraction of RNA preceded its reverse transcription into cDNA, which served as the sequencing template. Method: immunoSEQ multiplex PCR; TCRdb's copy keeps in-frame clones and lacks some. The repertoire holds about 190,000 clones, with 55% to 70% as singletons. The treatment here: oral pan-JAK inhibitor, 5-10 mg twice daily. Sequenced here: CD4+ T cells sorted from blood, sampled at week 4, from a patient treated with tofacitinib. These receptors were collected from a human donor with alopecia areata.

In its sample, this clone was seen a few times. The chain joins TRBV11-2 to TRBJ1-1, with D hard to call. The V end was cut by 5 bases, the J end by 4 bases, with 14 bases between. Per the germline V gene, CDR1 is SGHAT and CDR2 is FQNNGV. This CDR3 spans 14 amino acids. CDR3 sequence (DNA): TGTGCCAGCAGCGCGTCCCAGGTGGGCACTGAAGCTTTCTTT. Protein sequence: CASSASQVGTEAFF.

The chain joins TRBV30 to TRBJ2-3; no reliable D call. Germline values: CDR1 GTSNPN, CDR2 SVGIG (reference sequence). V was shortened by 0 bases and J by 3 bases, with 7 bases between the two germline ends. The CDR3 contains 13 residues. This CDR3 reads CAWSVHATDTQYF. The DNA of the CDR3 is TGTGCCTGGAGTGTACACGCGACAGATACGCAGTATTTT. The variable domain in full, completed from reference TRBV30 and TRBJ2-3, reads SQTIHQWPATLVQPVGSPLSLECTVEGTSNPNLYWYRQAAGRGLQLLFYSVGIGQISSEVPQNLSASRPQDRQFILSSKKLLLSDSGFYLCAWSVHATDTQYFGPGTRLTVL.

The chain is built from TRBV7-2 and TRBJ2-5; 12 bases align to TRBD2. CDR1 SGHTA and CDR2 FQGNSA come from the germline V gene. The CDR3 has 16 amino acids. V trimming: 4 bases; J trimming: 5 bases; junction bases outside the gene matches: 8. CDR3 protein: CASSSTLAGGPETQYF. CDR3 coding DNA: TGTGCCAGCAGCTCAACCCTAGCGGGGGGGCCCGAGACCCAGTACTTC.